This T cell receptor (beta chain) was found in a study of cytomegalovirus exposure and HLA in healthy donors. Trimming cost V 9 bases and J 11 bases, with 16 bases left between them. The CDR3 has 11 amino acids. Germline CDR1 and CDR2: LNHDA and SQIVND (reference sequence). Study-wide results and caveats: Later, TCR association rates were found to vary by HLA locus, highest for DRB1 and lowest for HLA-C. Immune exposure data for these donors was limited to CMV serostatus.

13 Jbeta primers and 60 Vbeta primers were used for the PCR. Some clones are missing from TCRdb's copy, which holds only in-frame ones; the method was immunoSEQ multiplex PCR. The data hold some 130,000 clones, with roughly 78% observed a single time. On this clone itself: Its specificity is unknown.

The chain employs TRBV19 and TRBJ1-1, with D unresolved. The material sequenced was PBMCs. The TCR was taken from a woman aged 25 to 39 in good health and CMV-seropositive. CDR3 protein: CASHNLGRAFF. CDR3 sequence (DNA): TGTGCCAGCCACAATCTAGGGAGGGCTTTCTTT.